Below, 32 T cell receptor beta chains from the same sample are listed, as sequenced in a study of blood T cell repertoires in COVID-19. TCRdb's table, derived via immunoSEQ multiplex PCR, lists solely in-frame clones and lacks some. The sample carries approximately 200,000 clones, around 75% recorded once. Sequencing was done on a sample of peripheral blood. These TCRs come from a human donor in a cohort sampled during active COVID-19.

This clone showed up many times. The sample has other DNA sequences that encode this CDR3 too. V gene TRBV5-5 combines with J gene TRBJ2-7; no reliable D call. There are 13 residues in the CDR3. CDR1 is SGHKS, CDR2 YYEKEE, per germline (reference sequence). V lost 0 bases and J 1 base, leaving 5 bases between the germline ends. The CDR3 sequence is CASSLGESYEQYF. The DNA of the CDR3 is TGTGCCAGCAGCTTGGGAGAGTCCTACGAGCAGTACTTC.

J is TRBJ2-7 and V is TRBV6-2 or TRBV6-3, with 9 nucleotides matching TRBD2. CDR3 length equals 17 residues. CDR1 and CDR2 from the germline V gene are MNHEY and SVGEGT. J gave up 1 base and V 6 bases, and 13 bases lay outside the gene matches. In nucleotides, the CDR3 is TGTGCCAGCAGCCAGGGCCCTGGGACTAGCTATTCCTACGAGCAGTACTTC. Translated, it gives CASSQGPGTSYSYEQYF.

The chain is built from TRBV28 and TRBJ2-7; 10 nucleotides align to TRBD1. The CDR3 is made up of 15 amino acids. CDR1 and CDR2 from the germline V gene are MDHEN and SYDVKM. V gave up 5 bases and J gave up 4 bases; unmatched junction bases: 8. In DNA, the CDR3 is TGTGCCAGCAGTCCCTCGACAGGGGGCGCGTACGAGCAGTACTTC. This codes for CASSPSTGGAYEQYF.

The chain is built from TRBV5-6 and TRBJ2-7; tentatively, D is TRBD2 (6 bases). Germline V CDR1 and CDR2: SGHDT, YYEEEE. V lost 3 bases, J lost 3 bases, and 16 bases lay in between. The CDR3 is 15 amino acids. CDR3 loop: CASSWTGRDRYEQYF. In DNA form, the CDR3 reads TGTGCCAGCAGCTGGACGGGGCGGGACCGCTACGAGCAGTACTTC.

The chain is built from TRBV29-1 and TRBJ1-1; no clear D. Germline V gene data show CDR1 as SQVTM and CDR2 as ANQGSEA. CDR3 length: 11 amino acids. V was shortened by 4 bases and J by 1 base, with 4 bases between the two germline ends. The CDR3: CSVARNTEAFF. CDR3 sequence (DNA): TGCAGCGTTGCCCGGAACACTGAAGCTTTCTTT.

The V and J genes are TRBV5-1 and TRBJ2-3; TRBD2 matches at 10 bases. This CDR3 contains 14 residues. Germline-derived CDR1 and CDR2 are SGHRS and YFSETQ. Trimming took 7 bases from V and 6 from J; bases not matched to a gene: 8. CDR3 nucleotide sequence: TGCGCCAGCGCCAGCGGGAGGGCCTGGGATACGCAGTATTTT. Its translation: CASASGRAWDTQYF.

This chain joins TRBV7-2 and TRBJ2-7; TRBD2 agrees at 11 bases. J gave up 3 bases and V 4 bases, and 5 bases lay outside the gene matches. From germline, CDR1 is SGHTA and CDR2 FQGNSA. The CDR3 runs 15 residues. CDR3 DNA sequence: TGTGCCAGCAGCTCCCGGACTAGCGGGCTCTACGAGCAGTACTTC. This encodes CASSSRTSGLYEQYF.

Points on this clone: Different DNA sequences within this sample yield the same CDR3. The V gene is TRBV2, the J gene TRBJ2-2, with 11 bases that match TRBD2. Per the germline V gene, CDR1 is SNHLY and CDR2 is FYNNEI. The trim removed 4 bases at V and 1 base at J, leaving 2 bases unmatched. The CDR3 sequence is 16 residues long. The chain's CDR3 is CASSALAGGNTGELFF. For the CDR3, the DNA is TGTGCCAGCAGTGCTCTAGCGGGAGGGAACACCGGGGAGCTGTTTTTT.

This rearrangement joins TRBV5-1 to TRBJ2-1; D perhaps matches TRBD2 (6 bases). CDR3 length: 13 amino acids. CDR1 and CDR2 (germline): SGHRS, YFSETQ. Trimming pared 4 bases from V and 3 bases from J, leaving 8 bases between. CDR3 coding DNA: TGCGCCAGCAGCCCGGGACTCTACAATGAGCAGTTCTTC. Its translation: CASSPGLYNEQFF.

The J gene is TRBJ2-7, the V gene TRBV7-9, with TRBD1 identical over 9 bases. CDR1 and CDR2 from the germline V gene are SEHNR and FQNEAQ (reference sequence). The J segment lost 0 bases and the V segment lost 3 bases, leaving 15 bases of the junction unmatched. The CDR3 extends over 19 amino acids. CDR3 nucleotides: TGTGCCAGCAGCTTTGGTCTGCTGACCCGGACAGGGGACTCCTACGAGCAGTACTTC. Encoded protein: CASSFGLLTRTGDSYEQYF.

The chain joins TRBV7-2 to TRBJ2-7, with a weak D call TRBD1 (5 bases). With 0 bases removed from V and 0 bases from J, the gap between germline ends came to 21 bases. The V gene's germline CDR1 is SGHTA and CDR2 FQGNSA. This CDR3 comprises 19 residues. The CDR3 loop reads CASSLAPRIQDGSSYEQYF. The CDR3, as DNA: TGTGCCAGCAGCTTAGCGCCAAGAATACAGGACGGAAGCTCCTACGAGCAGTACTTC.

J is TRBJ2-1 and V is TRBV19, with 8 bases lining up with TRBD1. Losses at the gene ends were 3 bases for V and 0 bases for J; bases not matched to a gene: 7. The CDR3 is made up of 17 amino acids. Germline assignment: CDR1 LNHDA and CDR2 SQIVND (reference sequence). CDR3 nucleotide sequence: TGTGCCAGTAGTATCGGAATAACAGGGGGCTCCTACAATGAGCAGTTCTTC. It codes for CASSIGITGGSYNEQFF.

V and J are TRBV28 and TRBJ1-2, with TRBD1 matching over 10 bases. CDR1 is MDHEN, CDR2 SYDVKM, per germline. The V gene end was trimmed by 7 bases and the J gene end by 4 bases; junction bases not matched to a gene: 9. The CDR3 spans 15 residues. The CDR3, as DNA: TGTGCCAGCACCGGGACAGGGGTAAGCGTCTATGGCTACACCTTC. Protein sequence: CASTGTGVSVYGYTF.

The gene calls are TRBV10-3 and TRBJ2-3; a possible D gene is TRBD2 (6 bases). Looked up from germline, CDR1 is ENHRY and CDR2 is SYGVKD. The CDR3 runs 14 residues. V gave up 3 bases and J gave up 8 bases, with 15 bases separating them. The CDR3 reads CAISERDSPVTQYF. Here the CDR3 DNA reads TGTGCCATCAGTGAACGGGACTCACCAGTTACGCAGTATTTT.

V usage is TRBV3-1 (or the pseudogene TRBV3-2) and J usage is TRBJ2-7; TRBD2 agrees at 7 bases. The V gene end was trimmed by 2 bases and the J gene end by 2 bases; junction bases not matched to a gene: 6. The CDR3 consists of 15 residues. Germline V CDR1 and CDR2: LGHDT, YNNKEL (reference sequence). The CDR3 DNA reads TGTGCCAGCAGCCAAAAGTCTAGCGGTACCTACGAGCAGTACTTC. It codes for CASSQKSSGTYEQYF.

V and J are TRBV4-1 and TRBJ2-6; no reliable D call. Trimming cost V 3 bases and J 3 bases, with 9 bases left between them. Looked up from germline, CDR1 is MGHRA and CDR2 is YSYEKL. The length of the CDR3 is 15 residues. This CDR3 reads CASSHSLSGANVLTF. The CDR3, as DNA: TGCGCCAGCAGCCATAGTTTAAGTGGGGCCAACGTCCTGACTTTC.

V and J are TRBV10-3 and TRBJ1-3; 9 nucleotides line up with TRBD1. The germline gives CDR1 ENHRY, CDR2 SYGVKD. The J segment lost 6 bases and the V segment lost 10 bases, leaving 10 bases of the junction unmatched. The CDR3 is made up of 14 amino acids. CDR3 amino acids: CATGTTGGLNTIYF. Written as DNA, the CDR3 is TGTGCCACAGGTACCACAGGGGGCTTAAACACCATATATTTT.

This clone has a handful of counts. V gene TRBV11-1 combines with J gene TRBJ1-1; the D gene is possibly TRBD1 (5 bases). Trimming stripped 3 bases from V and 2 bases from J, with 16 bases between. The CDR3 contains 16 residues. Germline lookup yields CDR1 SGHAT and CDR2 FQDESV (reference sequence). CDR3 sequence (DNA): TGTGCCAGCAGCTTGGGACTTGCGAATGTAAACACTGAAGCTTTCTTT. Translated: CASSLGLANVNTEAFF.

The chain is built from TRBV28 and TRBJ1-4, with TRBD1 as a possible D gene (6 bases). CDR1 is MDHEN and CDR2 is SYDVKM in the germline V gene. The V end was cut by 5 bases, the J end by 13 bases, with 23 bases between. The CDR3 is 15 amino acids. CDR3 sequence: CASSPPWTAFEGLFF. The CDR3 nucleotides read TGTGCCAGCAGTCCACCCTGGACAGCCTTTGAGGGACTGTTTTTT.

This rearrangement joins TRBV19 to TRBJ2-3; possible D gene TRBD1, 5 bases. V dropped 7 bases and J dropped 0 bases, with 17 bases sitting between them. Germline CDR1 LNHDA, CDR2 SQIVND (reference sequence). The CDR3 spans 16 residues. This CDR3 reads CASTSKGWFSTDTQYF. CDR3 sequence (DNA): TGTGCCAGTACCTCGAAGGGGTGGTTTAGCACAGATACGCAGTATTTT.

The rearrangement links TRBV27 to TRBJ2-3; the D gene is possibly TRBD2 (6 bases). Trimming removed 0 bases at V and 2 bases at J, with 12 bases between. This CDR3 is built from 16 residues. Germline V gene sequence: CDR1 MNHEY, CDR2 SMNVEV (reference sequence). The CDR3 coding sequence is TGTGCCAGCAGTTTATCGGCGACTAGGAACACAGATACGCAGTATTTT. Its translation: CASSLSATRNTDTQYF.

The chain combines TRBV19 with TRBJ2-1; D possibly corresponds to TRBD2 (6 bases). The CDR3 consists of 15 residues. V gave up 3 bases and J gave up 1 base, with 10 bases separating them. Germline loops: CDR1 LNHDA, CDR2 SQIVND (reference sequence). CDR3 DNA: TGTGCCAGTAGTATCGGCAGCGGGTCCTACAATGAGCAGTTCTTC. Translation: CASSIGSGSYNEQFF.

The chain uses TRBV28 and TRBJ1-1; D call uncertain. Trimming pared 6 bases from V and 2 bases from J, leaving 10 bases between. Germline V gives CDR1 MDHEN, CDR2 SYDVKM. The CDR3 runs to 13 residues. In nucleotides, the CDR3 is TGTGCCAGCAGCAGACAAGCCAACACTGAAGCTTTCTTT. Its translation is CASSRQANTEAFF.

V is TRBV5-1 and J is TRBJ1-2; maybe TRBD1 (6 bases). Deletions cut 0 bases from V and 8 bases from J, with 14 bases between. Germline CDR1 and CDR2: SGHRS and YFSETQ. This CDR3 contains 14 residues. DNA for the CDR3: TGCGCCAGCAGCTTGGAAGCAGGGGTACGAGGCTACACCTTC. Translation gives CASSLEAGVRGYTF.

The V and J genes are TRBV5-3 and TRBJ1-5; 8 bases are a match to TRBD1. TRBV5-3 is placed among ORFs of uncertain function. This CDR3 comprises 20 residues. Trimming cost V 3 bases and J 6 bases; bases outside gene matches: 23. In DNA form, the CDR3 reads TGTGCCAGAAGCTCTAAAGACCCTCTCTCCGGGACAGGTCATTTTCAGCCCCAGCATTTT. Translated, it gives CARSSKDPLSGTGHFQPQHF.

In its sample, this clone was seen a few times. This chain uses TRBV2 with TRBJ2-7; 8 bases are a match to TRBD1. CDR1 is SNHLY and CDR2 is FYNNEI in the germline V gene. This CDR3 has 14 amino acids. Trimming cost V 8 bases and J 2 bases; bases outside gene matches: 8. CDR3 in amino acids: CASLYLDRAYEQYF. In DNA, the CDR3 is TGTGCCAGCCTCTACCTGGACAGGGCCTACGAGCAGTACTTC. Together with reference TRBV2 and TRBJ2-7, the CDR3 gives the full variable domain: EPEVTQTPSHQVTQMGQEVILRCVPISNHLYFYWYRQILGQKVEFLVSFYNNEISEKSEIFDDQFSVERPDGSNFTLKIRSTKLEDSAMYFCASLYLDRAYEQYFGPGTRLTVT.

This chain uses TRBV9 with TRBJ2-7; tentatively, D is TRBD1 (7 bases). This CDR3 region has 14 residues. Germline V gene sequence: CDR1 SGDLS, CDR2 YYNGEE. V was shortened by 3 bases and J by 3 bases, with 13 bases between the two germline ends. CDR3 sequence (DNA): TGTGCCAGCAGCGGGGGGGACAGTATCTACGAGCAGTACTTC. Translated: CASSGGDSIYEQYF.

This rearrangement joins TRBV10-3 to TRBJ2-4; possibly TRBD2 for D (6 bases). V lost 7 bases and J 5 bases, leaving 9 bases between the germline ends. In germline, CDR1 is ENHRY, CDR2 SYGVKD. The CDR3 covers 12 residues. Here the CDR3 DNA reads TGTGCCATCATGGGAGGTGAAAACATTCAGTACTTC. Protein product: CAIMGGENIQYF.

The CDR3 protein is CASSNRGVTEAFF. CDR3 DNA: TGTGCCAGCAGTAACCGCGGGGTCACTGAAGCTTTCTTT. The chain couples TRBV6-5 to TRBJ1-1; D is undetermined. Germline V CDR1 and CDR2: MNHEY, SVGAGI. The CDR3 sequence is 13 residues long. V lost 5 bases and J 4 bases, leaving 11 bases between the germline ends.

This clone was seen a single time. The rearrangement links TRBV28 to TRBJ2-1, with a tentative D call TRBD1 (5 bases). The CDR3 loop spans 15 amino acids. Trimming left V 6 bases short and J 4 bases short, with 16 bases between. Germline V gene lookup returns CDR1 MDHEN and CDR2 SYDVKM. CDR3 DNA sequence: TGTGCCAGCAGAGAGGACATAGGGTGGTACAATGAGCAGTTCTTC. This translates into CASREDIGWYNEQFF. Based on the CDR3 plus reference TRBV28 and TRBJ2-1, the full variable domain is DVKVTQSSRYLVKRTGEKVFLECVQDMDHENMFWYRQDPGLGLRLIYFSYDVKMKEKGDIPEGYSVSREKKERFSLILESASTNQTSMYLCASREDIGWYNEQFFGPGTRLTVL.

The CDR3 region is CATSKGRASYEQYF. The CDR3, as DNA: TGTGCCACCTCCAAAGGGAGGGCCTCCTACGAGCAGTACTTC. The chain joins TRBV15 to TRBJ2-7; 7 nucleotides line up with TRBD2. The junction had 7 bases not matched to a gene; V was cut back by 8 bases and J by 0 bases. From germline, CDR1 is LNHNV and CDR2 YYDKDF (reference sequence). This CDR3 spans 14 amino acids.

The chain has TRBV19 and TRBJ1-2; 7 nucleotides line up with TRBD1. This CDR3 is built from 14 residues. Per germline, CDR1 LNHDA and CDR2 SQIVND (reference sequence). V was clipped by 1 base and J by 3 bases; unmatched bases: 2. CDR3 amino acids: CASSIGTGYYGYTF. CDR3 nucleotide sequence: TGTGCCAGTAGTATAGGGACAGGCTACTATGGCTACACCTTC.